This T cell receptor beta chain was recorded in a study of patients and donors after allogeneic stem cell transplantation. This clonotype was observed at least ten times. The CDR3 covers 15 residues. Per germline, CDR1 LGHNA and CDR2 YSLEER. Trimming at V came to 4 bases and at J to 6 bases, leaving 9 bases not matched to a gene. A single record per CDR3 protein comes from TCRdb applying MiXCR to the RT-PCR reads. The sample shows 25,000 to 35,000 distinct CDR3 sequences, under 7.5% of them seen only once. This receptor was taken from a human donor who was either an allogeneic HSCT recipient or a stem cell or donor lymphocyte infusion donor (not recorded which). It is not recorded whose cells these are; they may come from a transplant donor. This rearrangement joins TRBV4-3 to TRBJ2-1, with 7 bases identical to TRBD2. Material for sequencing was blood, either unsorted or a sorted T cell fraction (not recorded which). In DNA, the CDR3 is TGCGCCAGCAGCCTATGGGGGGAGGGCCCCAATGAGCAGTTCTTC. Its translation is CASSLWGEGPNEQFF.